This T cell receptor (beta chain) came from a study of PD-1 blockade in classical Hodgkin lymphoma. The overall study: Patients received nivolumab 3 mg/kg intravenously every 2 weeks. Whole-study results and caveats: Nothing has yet pinned down what causes the repertoire differences, possibly disease activity or prior therapy. Some patients started nivolumab under 1 year after ASCT, and they were excluded.

Sequenced by immunoSEQ multiplex PCR; TCRdb stores in-frame clones only, minus some. The sample lists 75,000 to 100,000 clones, around 93% occurring once. Concerning this clone itself: Its antigen is not identified.

V lost 0 bases to trimming and J lost 0 bases, with 18 bases between them. There are 17 residues in the CDR3. Germline CDR1 is SQVTM and CDR2 is ANQGSEA. Stated time point: cycle 4 day 1 (C4D1), after five to seven weeks of nivolumab. Every single patient, without exception, relapsed after autologous stem cell transplantation, and brentuximab vedotin exposure varied. The sequencing used peripheral blood mononuclear cells (PBMCs), collected before the fourth cycle of nivolumab. This clonotype originated in a human donor with classical Hodgkin lymphoma. The J gene is TRBJ2-7, the V gene TRBV29-1, with D perhaps matching TRBD1 or TRBD2 (8 bases each). The CDR3 DNA reads as TGCAGCGTTGAAGATCAGGGGGCGGGGGGCTCCTCCTACGAGCAGTACTTC. It is translated as CSVEDQGAGGSSYEQYF.